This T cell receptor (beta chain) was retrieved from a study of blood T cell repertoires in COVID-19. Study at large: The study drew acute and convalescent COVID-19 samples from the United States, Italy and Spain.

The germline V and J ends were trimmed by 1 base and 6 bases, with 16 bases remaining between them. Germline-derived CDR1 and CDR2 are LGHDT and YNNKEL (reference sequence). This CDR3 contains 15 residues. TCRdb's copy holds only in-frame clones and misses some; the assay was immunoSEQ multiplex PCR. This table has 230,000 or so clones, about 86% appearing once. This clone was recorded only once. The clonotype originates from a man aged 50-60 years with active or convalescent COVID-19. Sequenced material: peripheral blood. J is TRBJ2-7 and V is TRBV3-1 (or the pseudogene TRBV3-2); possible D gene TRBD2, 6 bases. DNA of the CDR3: TGTGCCAGCAGCCAAGTCCGGCGGGGTGGGGGCGAGCAGTACTTC. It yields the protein CASSQVRRGGGEQYF.